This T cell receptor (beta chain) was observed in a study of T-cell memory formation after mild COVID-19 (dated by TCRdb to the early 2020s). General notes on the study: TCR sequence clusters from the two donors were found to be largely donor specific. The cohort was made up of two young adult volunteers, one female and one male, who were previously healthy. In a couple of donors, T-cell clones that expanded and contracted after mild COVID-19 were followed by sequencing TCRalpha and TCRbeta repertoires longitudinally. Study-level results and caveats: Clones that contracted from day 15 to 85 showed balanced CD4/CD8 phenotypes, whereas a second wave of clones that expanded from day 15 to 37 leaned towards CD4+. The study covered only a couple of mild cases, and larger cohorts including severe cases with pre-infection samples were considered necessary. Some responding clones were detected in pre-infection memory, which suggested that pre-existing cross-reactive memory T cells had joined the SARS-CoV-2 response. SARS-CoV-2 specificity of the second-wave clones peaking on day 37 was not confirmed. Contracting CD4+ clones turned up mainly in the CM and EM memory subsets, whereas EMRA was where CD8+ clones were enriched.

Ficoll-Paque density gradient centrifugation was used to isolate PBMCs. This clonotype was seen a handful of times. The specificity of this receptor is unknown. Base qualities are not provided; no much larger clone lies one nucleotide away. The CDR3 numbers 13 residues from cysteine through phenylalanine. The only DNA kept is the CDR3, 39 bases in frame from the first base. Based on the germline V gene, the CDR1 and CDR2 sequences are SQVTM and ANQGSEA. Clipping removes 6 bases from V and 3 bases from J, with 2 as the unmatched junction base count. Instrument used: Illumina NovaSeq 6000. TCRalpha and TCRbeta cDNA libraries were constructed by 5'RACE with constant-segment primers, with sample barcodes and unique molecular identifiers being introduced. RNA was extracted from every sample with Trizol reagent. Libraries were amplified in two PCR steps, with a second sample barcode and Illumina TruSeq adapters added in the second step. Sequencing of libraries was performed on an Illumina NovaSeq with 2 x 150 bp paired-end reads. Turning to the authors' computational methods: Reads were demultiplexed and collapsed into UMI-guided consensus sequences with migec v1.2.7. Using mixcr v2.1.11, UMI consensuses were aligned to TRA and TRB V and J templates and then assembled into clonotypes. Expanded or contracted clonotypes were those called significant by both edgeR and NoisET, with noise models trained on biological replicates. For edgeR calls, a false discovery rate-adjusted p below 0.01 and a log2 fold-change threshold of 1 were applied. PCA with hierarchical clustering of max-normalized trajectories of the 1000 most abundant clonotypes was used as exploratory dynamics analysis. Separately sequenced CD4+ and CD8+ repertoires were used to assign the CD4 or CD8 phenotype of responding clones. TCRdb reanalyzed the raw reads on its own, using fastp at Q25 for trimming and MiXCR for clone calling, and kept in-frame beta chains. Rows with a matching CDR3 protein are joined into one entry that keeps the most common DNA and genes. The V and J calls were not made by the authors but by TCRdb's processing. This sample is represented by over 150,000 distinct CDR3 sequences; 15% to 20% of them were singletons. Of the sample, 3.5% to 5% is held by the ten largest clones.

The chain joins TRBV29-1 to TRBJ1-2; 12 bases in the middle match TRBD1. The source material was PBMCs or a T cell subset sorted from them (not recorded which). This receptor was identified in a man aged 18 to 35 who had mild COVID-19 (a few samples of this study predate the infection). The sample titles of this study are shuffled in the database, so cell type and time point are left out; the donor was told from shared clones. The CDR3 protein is CSVGQGADYGYTF. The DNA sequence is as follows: TGCAGCGTGGGACAGGGGGCCGACTATGGCTACACCTTC.